This T cell receptor (beta chain) was sequenced for a study of T-cell reconstitution after alpha-beta-depleted transplantation in children. Overall study findings and caveats: One year after transplant, T-cell counts and diversity came mostly from newly produced T cells.

Unmatched junction bases numbered 4, after V lost 0 bases and J lost 5 bases. The CDR3 contains 16 residues. The germline gives CDR1 SGDLS, CDR2 YYNGEE. A library of TCRbeta sequences, prepared with unique molecular identifiers, was generated. TCRdb re-called the PCR reads with MiXCR, one entry per CDR3 protein. The sample records about 340,000 distinct CDR3 sequences, 16% being singletons. In regard to this clonotype: Its antigen is currently unknown.

The chain employs TRBV9 and TRBJ2-5; 13 nucleotides align to TRBD2. This TCR derives from a male patient aged 2-9 years who had a stem cell transplant for acute lymphoblastic leukemia, so the T cells may come from the graft donor. Sample: PBMCs, mostly from graft donor cells, taken 360 days after TCRalphabeta/CD19-depleted stem cell transplant. The CDR3 region has the DNA TGTGCCAGCAGCGTAGGTGAACTAGCGGGAGGGGAGACCCAGTACTTC. This codes for CASSVGELAGGETQYF.